Listed below are T cell receptor beta chains from one sample, sequenced in a study of PD-L1 blockade in urothelial cancer. Here immunoSEQ multiplex PCR was the method, and the copy in TCRdb shows in-frame clones only, minus some. This repertoire shows approximately 72,000 clones, around 85% found once; its top ten account for 14% to 15%. Sequences were derived from PBMCs, sampled around atezolizumab (anti-PD-L1) treatment. The receptor source for this set is a man between 60 and 75 years old with urothelial cancer. Both conserved end residues are part of each CDR3. D genes are given only for firm matches. Clone size is given for some rows only: seen once, a few or many times, or a class if the clone is expanded.

D: TRBD1; J: TRBJ1-2; size: NA; V: TRBV15; CDR3: CATSRETGGPYGYTF; DNA: TGTGCCACCAGCAGGGAGACAGGGGGCCCCTATGGCTACACCTTC
D: TRBD2; J: TRBJ2-3; size: few; V: TRBV4-3; CDR3: CASSQDLASGSTDTQYF; DNA: TGCGCCAGCAGCCAAGACTTGGCTAGCGGGAGCACAGATACGCAGTATTTT
D: TRBD2; J: TRBJ2-1; size: NA; V: TRBV9; CDR3: CASSVVASGGTTSSYNEQFF; DNA: TGTGCCAGCAGCGTAGTGGCTAGCGGGGGGACCACGAGCTCCTACAATGAGCAGTTCTTC
D: NA; J: TRBJ1-2; size: NA; V: TRBV5-4; CDR3: CASSLAINYGYTF; DNA: TGTGCCAGCAGCTTGGCCATTAACTATGGCTACACCTTC
D: TRBD2; J: TRBJ2-1; size: NA; V: TRBV27; CDR3: CASGLAGGQPEQFF; DNA: TGTGCCAGCGGTCTAGCGGGGGGGCAGCCTGAGCAGTTCTTC
D: TRBD1; J: TRBJ2-1; size: NA; V: TRBV15; CDR3: CATSRSGGSYNEQFF; DNA: TGTGCCACCAGCAGATCAGGGGGTTCTTACAATGAGCAGTTCTTC
D: TRBD1; J: TRBJ1-2; size: NA; V: TRBV9; CDR3: CASSVGVGGQTHGYTF; DNA: TGTGCCAGCAGCGTAGGTGTGGGGGGACAGACTCATGGCTACACCTTC
D: NA; J: TRBJ2-7; size: few; V: TRBV4-1; CDR3: CASSQANEQYF; DNA: TGCGCCAGCAGCCAAGCAAATGAGCAGTACTTC
D: NA; J: TRBJ2-1; size: NA; V: TRBV23-1; CDR3: CASSQNHLEGSSYNEQFF; DNA: TGCGCCAGCAGTCAAAATCATTTGGAGGGTAGCTCCTACAATGAGCAGTTCTTC
D: TRBD1; J: TRBJ1-2; size: NA; V: TRBV15; CDR3: CATSRVISTGDYGYTF; DNA: TGTGCCACCAGCAGAGTCATTTCGACAGGGGATTATGGCTACACCTTC
D: NA; J: TRBJ2-1; size: NA; V: TRBV7-2; CDR3: CASSTTGVSYNEQFF; DNA: TGTGCCAGCAGTACGACAGGAGTGAGTTACAATGAGCAGTTCTTC